This T cell receptor beta chain was observed in a study of blood T cell repertoires in COVID-19. V lost 6 bases and J 5 bases, leaving 10 bases between the germline ends. The CDR3 length is 13 residues. In its sample, this clone was seen once. The protocol was immunoSEQ multiplex PCR, while the TCRdb copy is restricted to in-frame clones and leaves out a portion. The sample consists of approximately 280,000 clones, around 88% of them appearing once. This chain connects TRBV12-3 or TRBV12-4 to TRBJ2-2; no clear D. This TCR was recovered from a woman aged 40 to 50 who had recovered from COVID-19. The specimen sequenced was PBMCs or T cells enriched from blood (not recorded which). The CDR3 nucleotides read TGTGCCAGCAGGGGCCCAGAAACCGGGGAGCTGTTTTTT. As protein: CASRGPETGELFF.